Listed below are T cell receptor beta chains from one sample, sequenced in a study of shared clonotypes between healthy human individuals. Method: immunoSEQ multiplex PCR; TCRdb's copy keeps in-frame clones and lacks some. The data contain just over 95,000 clones, under 80% of them singletons. Material for sequencing was memory CD8+ T cells sorted from blood. Receptor source: a man in his thirties or forties in good health. The CDR3 runs from the conserved cysteine through the conserved F or W. A D gene is named only where the DNA matches it firmly. Where a row states a size, it is once, few, many or the class of an expanded clone; other rows omit it.

V: TRBV1
J: TRBJ1-2
D: -
size: -
DNA: TGCACCAGCAGCATCATTCGTTTGCGAAAGACCTATGGCTACACCTTC
CDR3: CTSSIIRLRKTYGYTF

V: TRBV7-8
J: TRBJ2-5
D: -
size: -
DNA: TGTGCCAGCAGCCGCCGTGGGAATTCAGAGACCCAGTACTTC
CDR3: CASSRRGNSETQYF

V: TRBV2
J: TRBJ2-2
D: -
size: -
DNA: TGTGCCAGCAGAGGAGACACCGGGGAGCTGTTTTTT
CDR3: CASRGDTGELFF

V: TRBV9
J: TRBJ2-3
D: -
size: -
DNA: TGTGCCAGCAGCGTAGCTGTGGGGTTAGATACGCAGTATTTT
CDR3: CASSVAVGLDTQYF

V: TRBV5-4
J: TRBJ2-7
D: TRBD1
size: -
DNA: TGTGCCAGCAGCCCCCGGGACAGGGAGCGCGAGCAGTACTTC
CDR3: CASSPRDREREQYF

V: TRBV28
J: TRBJ1-2
D: TRBD1
size: -
DNA: TGTGCCAGCAGGACCGAGATAGGGGGTACAGGGGACTATGGCTACACCTTC
CDR3: CASRTEIGGTGDYGYTF

V: TRBV19
J: TRBJ2-1
D: TRBD2
size: -
DNA: TGTGCCAGTAGTCTTGGTCTAGCGGGAAAAGATGAGCAGTTCTTC
CDR3: CASSLGLAGKDEQFF

V: TRBV4-2
J: TRBJ2-7
D: TRBD2
size: -
DNA: TGTGCCAGCAGCCAAGAGGTGGGAGGGAGCTACTACGAGCAGTACTTC
CDR3: CASSQEVGGSYYEQYF

V: TRBV28
J: TRBJ2-7
D: -
size: -
DNA: TGTGCCAGCAGTTTATGGGGACCAAACTACGAGCAGTACTTC
CDR3: CASSLWGPNYEQYF

V: TRBV29-1
J: TRBJ2-5
D: -
size: -
DNA: TGCAGCGTTGAAGGGTCAGTACAGGAGGCTCGGACCCAGTACTTC
CDR3: CSVEGSVQEARTQYF

V: TRBV30
J: TRBJ2-7
D: TRBD2
size: few
DNA: TGTGCCTGGAGTAAACATAGCGGGGAGTTCGCCGAGCAGTACTTC
CDR3: CAWSKHSGEFAEQYF

V: TRBV7-9
J: TRBJ2-5
D: -
size: -
DNA: TGTGCCAGCAGCTTTAGGGTCCAAGAGACCCAGTACTTC
CDR3: CASSFRVQETQYF

V: TRBV28
J: TRBJ2-7
D: -
size: few
DNA: TGTGCCGCGGGGACTGATTCCTACGAGCAGTACTTC
CDR3: CAAGTDSYEQYF

V: TRBV11-2
J: TRBJ2-6
D: -
size: -
DNA: TGTGCCAGCAGCACCCTGACTGGGGCCAACGTCCTGACTTTC
CDR3: CASSTLTGANVLTF

V: TRBV4-2
J: TRBJ1-1
D: -
size: -
DNA: TGTGCCAGCAGCCCCGGACAGAGTAACACTGAAGCTTTCTTT
CDR3: CASSPGQSNTEAFF

V: TRBV7-9
J: TRBJ2-7
D: -
size: -
DNA: TGTGCCAGTAGGGGAAGGAGCTCCTACGAGCAGTACTTC
CDR3: CASRGRSSYEQYF

V: TRBV15
J: TRBJ1-2
D: -
size: -
DNA: TGTGCCACCAGCAGAGGGACAGCTCACTATGGCTACACCTTC
CDR3: CATSRGTAHYGYTF

V: TRBV5-5
J: TRBJ2-1
D: -
size: many
DNA: TGTGCCAGCAGCCAACTGGAGTTTACGGGGAGCTCCTACAATGAGCAGTTCTTC
CDR3: CASSQLEFTGSSYNEQFF

V: TRBV2
J: TRBJ2-5
D: -
size: -
DNA: TGTGCCAGCCACTTCATGGGGGGAAACCAAGAGACCCAGTACTTC
CDR3: CASHFMGGNQETQYF

V: TRBV2
J: TRBJ2-7
D: -
size: -
DNA: TGTGCCAGTAAAGGGGCAGGGGCCTTCTACGAGCAGTACTTC
CDR3: CASKGAGAFYEQYF

V: TRBV25-1
J: TRBJ2-2
D: -
size: -
DNA: TGTGCCAGCCGCCCGGCGGGGATGGACACCGGGGAGCTGTTTTTT
CDR3: CASRPAGMDTGELFF

V: TRBV7-8
J: TRBJ2-7
D: TRBD2
size: few
DNA: TGTGCCAGCAGCTCCCGGGGGGGGACACTTGGCTACGAGCAGTACTTC
CDR3: CASSSRGGTLGYEQYF

V: TRBV18
J: TRBJ2-5
D: -
size: -
DNA: TGTGCCAGCTCTCCCGTCGGGGGTCGGGAGACCCAGTACTTC
CDR3: CASSPVGGRETQYF

V: TRBV4-1
J: TRBJ2-7
D: TRBD2
size: -
DNA: TGCGCCAGCAGCCTTGCAGCGGGAGCCCTCCGGGAGCAGTACTTC
CDR3: CASSLAAGALREQYF

V: TRBV27
J: TRBJ2-1
D: TRBD2
size: -
DNA: TGTGCCAGCAGTTTACGGTGGGAGGGCGTCGTCACTGAGCAGTTCTTC
CDR3: CASSLRWEGVVTEQFF

V: TRBV7-9
J: TRBJ2-3
D: -
size: -
DNA: TGTGCCAGCAGCTTAGGCAGGTCTGGTCCCACAGATACGCAGTATTTT
CDR3: CASSLGRSGPTDTQYF

V: TRBV6-1
J: TRBJ2-1
D: TRBD1
size: once
DNA: TGTGCCAGCAGTGTGGGACAGGGCCACAATGAGCAGTTCTTC
CDR3: CASSVGQGHNEQFF

V: TRBV7-7
J: TRBJ2-7
D: -
size: -
DNA: TGTGCTAGCACGGGGACCGTCGACTACGAGCAGTACTTC
CDR3: CASTGTVDYEQYF

V: TRBV5-5
J: TRBJ2-7
D: TRBD2
size: -
DNA: TGTGCCAGCAGCTTATCGAGCGGGAGAGGGTACGAGCAGTACTTC
CDR3: CASSLSSGRGYEQYF

V: TRBV27
J: TRBJ2-3
D: -
size: -
DNA: TGTGCCAGCAGTTTATTTCGCTTCACAGATACGCAGTATTTT
CDR3: CASSLFRFTDTQYF

V: TRBV29-1
J: TRBJ2-1
D: -
size: many
DNA: TGCAGCGTTGTGGAACTCGACTACAATGAGCAGTTCTTC
CDR3: CSVVELDYNEQFF